Shown below are 17 T cell receptor beta chains from a single sample sequenced in a study of cytomegalovirus exposure and HLA in healthy donors. A multiplex PCR was run with 60 Vbeta primers and 13 Jbeta primers. Some clones are missing from TCRdb's copy, which holds only in-frame ones; the method was immunoSEQ multiplex PCR. Altogether 140,000 to 150,000 clones are present, roughly a tenth being singletons, with the ten largest covering over 1.5%. The sample consisted of PBMCs. Receptors were obtained from a male donor in good health and CMV-seronegative.

Only a few counts were recorded for this clone. The J gene is TRBJ1-5, the V gene TRBV7-2, with TRBD1 as a possible D gene (6 bases). Germline V gene data show CDR1 as SGHTA and CDR2 as FQGNSA. The CDR3 sequence is 14 residues long. Between the trimmed V and J ends, which lost 2 bases and 4 bases, there was a span of 9 bases. CDR3: CASSLNRDNQPQHF. CDR3 DNA: TGTGCCAGCAGCTTAAACAGGGATAATCAGCCCCAGCATTTT.

The V gene is TRBV10-3, the J gene TRBJ2-7, with TRBD1 matching 7 bases. V lost 3 bases to trimming and J lost 2 bases; unmatched junction nucleotides: 7. Per germline, CDR1 ENHRY and CDR2 SYGVKD. This CDR3 spans 15 amino acids. The CDR3 loop is CAISDPGTAAYEQYF. The CDR3 bases are TGTGCCATCAGTGACCCCGGGACAGCCGCCTACGAGCAGTACTTC.

There are a few counts of this clone. V gene TRBV14 combines with J gene TRBJ1-5, with D possibly being TRBD1 (5 bases). Trimming took 4 bases from V and 6 from J, leaving 19 bases between them. The V gene's germline CDR1 is SGHDN and CDR2 FVKESK. This CDR3 comprises 16 residues. In nucleotides, the CDR3 is TGTGCCAGCAGCCTCTGGGGCGCAAAGATCGCTCAGCCCCAGCATTTT. This sequence encodes CASSLWGAKIAQPQHF.

This clone came up a few times. The chain uses TRBV15 and TRBJ1-2, with D possibly being TRBD1 (5 bases). V was trimmed by 3 bases and J by 6 bases, leaving 11 bases between them. CDR3 length: 13 amino acids. Germline-derived CDR1 and CDR2 are LNHNV and YYDKDF (reference sequence). The CDR3 protein is CATSRGLWDGYTF. Here the CDR3 DNA reads TGTGCCACCAGCAGGGGACTGTGGGATGGCTACACCTTC. Based on the CDR3 plus reference TRBV15 and TRBJ1-2, the full variable domain is DAMVIQNPRYQVTQFGKPVTLSCSQTLNHNVMYWYQQKSSQAPKLLFHYYDKDFNNEADTPDNFQSRRPNTSFCFLDIRSPGLGDTAMYLCATSRGLWDGYTFGSGTRLTVV.

This clone came up a few times. The rearrangement uses TRBV7-2 and TRBJ1-5; 8 bases match TRBD1. Unmatched junction bases numbered 1, after V lost 5 bases and J lost 7 bases. Germline CDR1 SGHTA, CDR2 FQGNSA. The length of the CDR3 is 12 residues. CDR3 sequence: CASSPGGQPQHF. The CDR3 DNA sequence: TGTGCCAGCAGCCCAGGGGGCCAGCCCCAGCATTTT.

This clone was detected only a few times. CDR3 coding DNA: TGCGCCAGCAGCCAAGAGAATTTAAGCGGGGGGAGGGAGCAGTACTTC. Encoded protein: CASSQENLSGGREQYF. The rearrangement uses TRBV4-1 and TRBJ2-7; 9 nucleotides line up with TRBD2. The CDR3 runs to 16 residues. V trimming: 0 bases; J trimming: 7 bases; junction bases outside the gene matches: 10. Germline V gives CDR1 MGHRA, CDR2 YSYEKL.

This clone was recorded a few times. The gene calls are TRBV5-4 and TRBJ2-3, with D perhaps TRBD1 (5 bases). V dropped 1 base and J dropped 2 bases, with 8 bases sitting between them. The CDR3 is 14 amino acids. Per the germline V gene, CDR1 is SGHNT and CDR2 is YYREEE (reference sequence). The CDR3 protein is CASSLIGATDTQYF. The CDR3 DNA is TGTGCCAGCAGCTTGATAGGGGCCACAGATACGCAGTATTTT. The entire variable domain, with the rest obtained from reference TRBV5-4 and TRBJ2-3, is as follows: ETGVTQSPTHLIKTRGQQVTLRCSSQSGHNTVSWYQQALGQGPQFIFQYYREEENGRGNFPPRFSGLQFPNYSSELNVNALELDDSALYLCASSLIGATDTQYFGPGTRLTVL.

The chain links TRBV28 to TRBJ2-7; TRBD1 is a possible D gene (6 bases). Germline-derived CDR1 and CDR2 are MDHEN and SYDVKM. This CDR3 is 15 amino acids long. Trimming pared 5 bases from V and 2 bases from J, leaving 16 bases between. The CDR3 reads CASSKGAGVPYEQYF. The DNA for the CDR3 is TGTGCCAGCAGTAAAGGAGCAGGGGTCCCCTACGAGCAGTACTTC.

J is TRBJ1-5 and V is TRBV9, with 9 bases aligning to TRBD1. In germline, CDR1 is SGDLS, CDR2 YYNGEE. The CDR3 runs 20 residues. The V segment lost 0 bases and the J segment 2 bases; nucleotides outside the gene matches: 15. This chain's CDR3 is CASSVDPGTGNKWGNQPQHF. The CDR3 coding sequence is TGTGCCAGCAGCGTAGACCCCGGGACAGGGAATAAGTGGGGCAATCAGCCCCAGCATTTT.

The chain carries TRBV28 and TRBJ1-1; 9 bases align to TRBD1. Germline V gene sequence: CDR1 MDHEN, CDR2 SYDVKM. The CDR3 is made up of 14 amino acids. With V trimmed by 8 bases and J by 2 bases, 6 bases remained unmatched. The CDR3 nucleotides read TGTGCCAGCGAAAAAACAGGGGGCAACACTGAAGCTTTCTTT. It encodes CASEKTGGNTEAFF. Based on the CDR3 plus reference TRBV28 and TRBJ1-1, the full variable domain is DVKVTQSSRYLVKRTGEKVFLECVQDMDHENMFWYRQDPGLGLRLIYFSYDVKMKEKGDIPEGYSVSREKKERFSLILESASTNQTSMYLCASEKTGGNTEAFFGQGTRLTVV.

This clone occurred a few times. The gene calls are TRBV5-1 and TRBJ2-1; 13 nucleotides agree with TRBD2. CDR1 SGHRS and CDR2 YFSETQ come from the germline V gene. The CDR3 sequence is 18 residues long. Trimming removed 1 base from V and 1 base from J; junction bases left unmatched: 5. This chain's CDR3 is CASSLTSGRAWSYNEQFF. The CDR3 region has the DNA TGCGCCAGCAGCTTGACTAGCGGGAGGGCCTGGTCCTACAATGAGCAGTTCTTC.

This clone appeared a few times. This rearrangement joins TRBV11-2 to TRBJ2-3, with D unresolved. The CDR3 covers 12 residues. Germline-derived CDR1 and CDR2 are SGHAT and FQNNGV. V was cut by 5 bases and J by 4 bases, with 7 bases left in between. In nucleotides, the CDR3 is TGTGCCAGCAGCCCCGGAGCAGATACGCAGTATTTT. This encodes CASSPGADTQYF.

This clone appeared a few times. This chain connects TRBV28 to TRBJ2-7, with TRBD2 identical over 9 bases. The junction had 5 bases not matched to a gene; V was cut back by 3 bases and J by 2 bases. The CDR3 covers 15 residues. Germline-derived CDR1 and CDR2 are MDHEN and SYDVKM. The CDR3 nucleotides read TGTGCCAGCAGTTTGCGCGGGAGGGCCCCCTACGAGCAGTACTTC. As protein: CASSLRGRAPYEQYF.

The rearrangement uses TRBV5-6 and TRBJ1-1; D is uncertain. Trimming cost V 0 bases and J 4 bases, with 7 bases left between them. This CDR3 contains 13 residues. Germline lookup yields CDR1 SGHDT and CDR2 YYEEEE. In DNA form, the CDR3 reads TGTGCCAGCAGCTTGGCCGGTAGCACTGAAGCTTTCTTT. Encoded protein: CASSLAGSTEAFF.

There are a few counts of this clone. V and J are TRBV19 and TRBJ2-1; 7 nucleotides agree with TRBD2. The J segment lost 4 bases and the V segment lost 3 bases, leaving 12 bases of the junction unmatched. Germline V gene data show CDR1 as LNHDA and CDR2 as SQIVND (reference sequence). The CDR3 is 17 amino acids. In DNA, the CDR3 is TGTGCCAGTAGTATTAGGGGCGGGGGTCACAAGTACAATGAGCAGTTCTTC. As protein: CASSIRGGGHKYNEQFF.

This sequence joins TRBV5-6 and TRBJ1-4; D gene uncertain. The CDR3 is 15 residues long. V lost 1 base and J 3 bases, leaving 10 bases between the germline ends. CDR1 and CDR2 (germline): SGHDT, YYEEEE. The DNA for the CDR3 is TGTGCCAGCAGCTTGTTCAGATCCTCTAATGAAAAACTGTTTTTT. It codes for CASSLFRSSNEKLFF.

The chain recombines TRBV4-1 with TRBJ2-4; D is uncertain. Per the germline V gene, CDR1 is MGHRA and CDR2 is YSYEKL. V was pared by 2 bases and J by 0 bases, with 8 bases between. The CDR3 is 15 residues long. The DNA of the CDR3 is TGCGCCAGCAGCCAAATACTGGTAGCCAAAAACATTCAGTACTTC. Translated, it gives CASSQILVAKNIQYF.